This T cell receptor (beta chain) comes out of a study of T cell repertoires in cytomegalovirus infection. Study outcomes and limitations: CMV-specific HLA-C-restricted TCR beta clonotypes dominated the ex vivo response.

This CDR3 has 16 amino acids. Between the trimmed V and J ends, which lost 3 bases and 1 base, there was a span of 13 bases. Looked up from germline, CDR1 is LNHDA and CDR2 is SQIVND (reference sequence). A remark on this clonotype: Antigen specificity is unknown.

TCRdb reanalysed the reads using MiXCR and keeps one entry per CDR3 protein. Of 200,000 to 300,000 distinct CDR3 sequences listed, about 12% were seen once; the top ten hold 1.5% to 2%. This clonotype was sampled from a human donor in good health (CMV status not recorded). Some clones in this sample may be carry-over from other donors' samples. Input material: PBMCs. The chain has TRBV19 and TRBJ1-5; a possible D gene is TRBD1 (6 bases). The DNA for the CDR3 is TGTGCCAGTAGTATTCGAAAGGGGGGAAGCAATCAGCCCCAGCATTTT. Protein sequence: CASSIRKGGSNQPQHF.